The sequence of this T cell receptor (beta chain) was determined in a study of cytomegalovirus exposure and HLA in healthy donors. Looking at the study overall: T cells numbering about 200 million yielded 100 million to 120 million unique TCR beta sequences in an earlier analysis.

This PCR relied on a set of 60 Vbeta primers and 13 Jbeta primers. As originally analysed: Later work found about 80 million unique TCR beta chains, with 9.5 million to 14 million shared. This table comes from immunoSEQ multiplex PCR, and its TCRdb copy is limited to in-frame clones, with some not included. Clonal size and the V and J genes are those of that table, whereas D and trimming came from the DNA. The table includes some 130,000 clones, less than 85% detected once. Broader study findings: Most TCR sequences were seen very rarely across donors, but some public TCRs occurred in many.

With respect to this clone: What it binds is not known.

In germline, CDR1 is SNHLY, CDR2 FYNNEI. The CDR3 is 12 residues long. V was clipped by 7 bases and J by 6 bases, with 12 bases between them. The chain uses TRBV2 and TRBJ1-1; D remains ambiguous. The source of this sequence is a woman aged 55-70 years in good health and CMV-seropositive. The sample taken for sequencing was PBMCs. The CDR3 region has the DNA TGTGCCAGCAAGGTGGGTGGGCCTGAAGCTTTCTTT. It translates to CASKVGGPEAFF.